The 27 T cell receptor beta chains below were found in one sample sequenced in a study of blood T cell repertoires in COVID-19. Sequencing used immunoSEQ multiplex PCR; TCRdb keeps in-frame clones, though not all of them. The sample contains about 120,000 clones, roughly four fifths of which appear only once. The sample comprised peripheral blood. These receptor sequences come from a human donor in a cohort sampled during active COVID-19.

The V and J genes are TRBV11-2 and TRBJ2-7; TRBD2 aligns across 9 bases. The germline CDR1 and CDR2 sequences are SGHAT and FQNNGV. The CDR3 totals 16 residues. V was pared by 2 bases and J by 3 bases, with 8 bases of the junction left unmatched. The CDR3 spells CASSLMATSGVYEQYF. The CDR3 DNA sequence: TGTGCCAGCAGCTTAATGGCGACTAGCGGAGTCTACGAGCAGTACTTC.

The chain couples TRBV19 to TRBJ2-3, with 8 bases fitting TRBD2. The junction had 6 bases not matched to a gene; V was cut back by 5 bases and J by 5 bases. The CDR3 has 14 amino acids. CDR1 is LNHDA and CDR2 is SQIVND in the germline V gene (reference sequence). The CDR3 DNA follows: TGTGCCAGTAGTTTCGGGGGGGCGAGAGATACGCAGTATTTT. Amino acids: CASSFGGARDTQYF.

The CDR3 region is CASSPIQGARNGYTF. DNA of the CDR3: TGTGCCAGCAGTCCCATCCAGGGGGCAAGGAATGGCTACACCTTC. V usage is TRBV6-5 and J usage is TRBJ1-2; TRBD1 aligns across 8 bases. V trimming: 5 bases; J trimming: 6 bases; junction bases outside the gene matches: 11. Per the germline V gene, CDR1 is MNHEY and CDR2 is SVGAGI. CDR3 length: 15 amino acids.

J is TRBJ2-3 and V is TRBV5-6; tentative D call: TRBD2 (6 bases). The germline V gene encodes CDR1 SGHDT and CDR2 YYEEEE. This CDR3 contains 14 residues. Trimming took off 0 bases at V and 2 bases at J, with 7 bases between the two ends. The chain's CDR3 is CASSLAGDTDTQYF. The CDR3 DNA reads TGTGCCAGCAGCTTGGCGGGGGACACAGATACGCAGTATTTT.

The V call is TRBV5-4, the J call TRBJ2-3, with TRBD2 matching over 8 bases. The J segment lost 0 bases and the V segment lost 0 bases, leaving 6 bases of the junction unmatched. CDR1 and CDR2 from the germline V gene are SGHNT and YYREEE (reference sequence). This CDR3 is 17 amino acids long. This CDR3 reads CASSLARGGASTDTQYF. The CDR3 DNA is TGTGCCAGCAGCTTGGCCCGGGGGGGTGCTAGCACAGATACGCAGTATTTT.

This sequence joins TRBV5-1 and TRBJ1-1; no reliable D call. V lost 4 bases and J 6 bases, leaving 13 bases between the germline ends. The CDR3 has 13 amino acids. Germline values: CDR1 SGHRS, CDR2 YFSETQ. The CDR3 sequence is CASSERTGAEAFF. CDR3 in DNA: TGCGCCAGCAGCGAAAGGACTGGGGCTGAAGCTTTCTTT.

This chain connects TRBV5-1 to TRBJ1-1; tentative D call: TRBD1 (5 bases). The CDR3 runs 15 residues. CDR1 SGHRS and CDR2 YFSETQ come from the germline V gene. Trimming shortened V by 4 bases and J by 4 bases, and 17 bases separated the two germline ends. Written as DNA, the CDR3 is TGCGCCAGCAGCCCCTCCGGTGCCCAGGGCACTGAAGCTTTCTTT. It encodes CASSPSGAQGTEAFF.

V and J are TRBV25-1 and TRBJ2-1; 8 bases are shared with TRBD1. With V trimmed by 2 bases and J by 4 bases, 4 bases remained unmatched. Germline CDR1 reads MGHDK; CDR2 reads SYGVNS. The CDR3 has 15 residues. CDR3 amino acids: CASSEQGAGYNEQFF. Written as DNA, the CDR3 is TGTGCCAGCAGTGAACAGGGGGCAGGGTACAATGAGCAGTTCTTC.

The CDR3 loop is CASSFRGTGNTIYF. CDR3 DNA sequence: TGTGCCAGCAGCTTCCGCGGAACTGGAAACACCATATATTTT. The chain links TRBV7-9 to TRBJ1-3; D is undetermined. Deletions cut 3 bases from V and 2 bases from J, with 8 bases between. This CDR3 is built from 14 residues. CDR1 is SEHNR, CDR2 FQNEAQ, per germline (reference sequence).

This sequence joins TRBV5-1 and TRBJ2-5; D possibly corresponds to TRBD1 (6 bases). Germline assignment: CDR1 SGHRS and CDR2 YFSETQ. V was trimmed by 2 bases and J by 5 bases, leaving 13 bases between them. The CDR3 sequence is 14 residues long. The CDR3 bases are TGCGCCAGCAGCTTACAGGGTGTGGGGGAGACCCAGTACTTC. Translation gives CASSLQGVGETQYF. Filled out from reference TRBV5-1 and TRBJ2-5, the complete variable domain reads KAGVTQTPRYLIKTRGQQVTLSCSPISGHRSVSWYQQTPGQGLQFLFEYFSETQRNKGNFPGRFSGRQFSNSRSEMNVSTLELGDSALYLCASSLQGVGETQYFGPGTRLLVL.

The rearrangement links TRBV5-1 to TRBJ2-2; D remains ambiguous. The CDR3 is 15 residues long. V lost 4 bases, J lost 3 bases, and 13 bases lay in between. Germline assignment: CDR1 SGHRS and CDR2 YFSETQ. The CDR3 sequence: CASSPLEMDTGELFF. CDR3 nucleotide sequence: TGCGCCAGCAGCCCGCTAGAAATGGACACCGGGGAGCTGTTTTTT.

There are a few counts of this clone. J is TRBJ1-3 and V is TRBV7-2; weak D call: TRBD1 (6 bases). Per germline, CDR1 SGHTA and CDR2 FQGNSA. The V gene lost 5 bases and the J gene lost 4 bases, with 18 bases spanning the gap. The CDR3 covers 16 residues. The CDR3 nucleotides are TGTGCCAGCAGCGGCGCGCGGGGGGCGGGCGGAAACACCATATATTTT. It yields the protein CASSGARGAGGNTIYF.

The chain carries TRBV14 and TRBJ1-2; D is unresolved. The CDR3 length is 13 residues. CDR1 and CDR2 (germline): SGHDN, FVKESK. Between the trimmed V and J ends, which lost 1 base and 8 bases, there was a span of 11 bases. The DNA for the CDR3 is TGTGCCAGCAGCCAAGCATCGGGTAAGGGCTACACCTTC. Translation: CASSQASGKGYTF.

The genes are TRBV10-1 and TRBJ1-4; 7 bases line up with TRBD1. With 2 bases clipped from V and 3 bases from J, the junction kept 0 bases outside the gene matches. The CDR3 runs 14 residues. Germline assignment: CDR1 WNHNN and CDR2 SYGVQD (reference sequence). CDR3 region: CASSEGTANEKLFF. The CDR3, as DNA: TGCGCCAGCAGTGAGGGGACAGCTAATGAAAAACTGTTTTTT.

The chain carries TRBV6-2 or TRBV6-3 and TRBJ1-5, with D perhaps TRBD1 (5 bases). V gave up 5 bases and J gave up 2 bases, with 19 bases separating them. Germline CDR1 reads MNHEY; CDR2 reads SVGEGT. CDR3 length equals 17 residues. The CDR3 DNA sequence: TGTGCCAGCAGTGAGGCGCAGGGATGGTATGGCAATCAGCCCCAGCATTTT. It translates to CASSEAQGWYGNQPQHF.

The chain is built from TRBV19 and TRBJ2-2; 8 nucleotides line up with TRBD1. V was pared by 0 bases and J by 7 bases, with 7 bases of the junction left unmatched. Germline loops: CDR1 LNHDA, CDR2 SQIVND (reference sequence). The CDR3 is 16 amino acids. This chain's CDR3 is CASSIDYWTGHGELFF. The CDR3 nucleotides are TGTGCCAGTAGTATAGATTACTGGACAGGGCACGGGGAGCTGTTTTTT.

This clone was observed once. Written as DNA, the CDR3 is TGCGCCAGCAGCCAAGAGGAGCGGGGGGGCCGCGGCGGGGAGCTGTTTTTT. It yields the protein CASSQEERGGRGGELFF. This rearrangement joins TRBV4-1 to TRBJ2-2; 10 bases align to TRBD2. V shed 0 bases and J 7 bases; nucleotides not matched to a gene: 8. Germline loops: CDR1 MGHRA, CDR2 YSYEKL. The CDR3 is 17 residues long.

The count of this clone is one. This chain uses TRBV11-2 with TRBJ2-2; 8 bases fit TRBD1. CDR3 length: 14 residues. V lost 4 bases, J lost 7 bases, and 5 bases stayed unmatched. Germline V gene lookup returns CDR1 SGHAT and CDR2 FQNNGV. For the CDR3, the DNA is TGTGCCAGCAGCTCAATACAGGGGGTCGGGGAGCTGTTTTTT. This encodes CASSSIQGVGELFF.

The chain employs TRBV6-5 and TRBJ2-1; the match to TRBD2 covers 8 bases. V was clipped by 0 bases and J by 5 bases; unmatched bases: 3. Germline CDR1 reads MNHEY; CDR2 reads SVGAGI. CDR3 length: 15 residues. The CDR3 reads CASSYSWTSNNEQFF. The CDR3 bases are TGTGCCAGCAGTTACTCCTGGACTAGCAACAATGAGCAGTTCTTC.

The CDR3 DNA follows: TGTGCCAGCAGTCGCAGGGGAGGGGAGACCCAGTACTTC. It translates to CASSRRGGETQYF. V gene TRBV25-1 combines with J gene TRBJ2-5; D is possibly TRBD2 (7 bases). The length of the CDR3 is 13 residues. CDR1 is MGHDK, CDR2 SYGVNS, per germline. Trimming pared 5 bases from V and 5 bases from J, leaving 12 bases between.

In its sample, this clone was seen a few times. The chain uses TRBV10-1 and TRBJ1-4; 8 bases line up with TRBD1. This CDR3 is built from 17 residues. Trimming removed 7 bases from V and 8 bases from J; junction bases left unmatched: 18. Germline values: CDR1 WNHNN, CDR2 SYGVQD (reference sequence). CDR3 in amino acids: CASNYGQGGRLQEKLFF. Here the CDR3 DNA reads TGCGCCAGCAATTACGGACAGGGAGGGAGGCTTCAAGAAAAACTGTTTTTT.

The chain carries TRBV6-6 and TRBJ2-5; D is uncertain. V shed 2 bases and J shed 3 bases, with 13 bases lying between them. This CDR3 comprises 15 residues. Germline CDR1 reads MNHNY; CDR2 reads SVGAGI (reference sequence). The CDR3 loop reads CASSYDFARKETQYF. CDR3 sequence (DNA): TGTGCCAGCAGTTACGATTTCGCCAGGAAAGAGACCCAGTACTTC.

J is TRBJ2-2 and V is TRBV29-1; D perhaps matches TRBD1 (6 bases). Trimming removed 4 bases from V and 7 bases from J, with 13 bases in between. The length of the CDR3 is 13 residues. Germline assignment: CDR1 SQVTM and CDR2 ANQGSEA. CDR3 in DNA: TGCAGCGTTGGCGTACAGGGCCACGGGGAGCTGTTTTTT. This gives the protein CSVGVQGHGELFF.

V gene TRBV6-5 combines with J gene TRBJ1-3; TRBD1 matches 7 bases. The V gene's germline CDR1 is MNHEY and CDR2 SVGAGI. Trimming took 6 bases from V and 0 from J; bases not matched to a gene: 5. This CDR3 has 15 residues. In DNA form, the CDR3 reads TGTGCCAGCAGCCCGTGGGACAGCTCTGGAAACACCATATATTTT. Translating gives CASSPWDSSGNTIYF.

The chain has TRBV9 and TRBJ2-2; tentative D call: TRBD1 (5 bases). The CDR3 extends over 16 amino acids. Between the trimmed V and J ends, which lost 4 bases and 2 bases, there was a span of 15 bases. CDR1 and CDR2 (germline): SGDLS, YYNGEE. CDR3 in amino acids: CASSFGQGGNTGELFF. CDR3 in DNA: TGTGCCAGCAGCTTCGGACAAGGTGGAAACACCGGGGAGCTGTTTTTT.

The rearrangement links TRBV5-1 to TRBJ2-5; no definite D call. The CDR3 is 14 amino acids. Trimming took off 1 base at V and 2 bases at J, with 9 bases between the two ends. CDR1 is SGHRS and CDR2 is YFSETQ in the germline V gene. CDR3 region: CASSLWPGQETQYF. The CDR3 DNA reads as TGCGCCAGCAGCTTGTGGCCGGGTCAAGAGACCCAGTACTTC. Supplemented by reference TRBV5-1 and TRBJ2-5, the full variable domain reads KAGVTQTPRYLIKTRGQQVTLSCSPISGHRSVSWYQQTPGQGLQFLFEYFSETQRNKGNFPGRFSGRQFSNSRSEMNVSTLELGDSALYLCASSLWPGQETQYFGPGTRLLVL.

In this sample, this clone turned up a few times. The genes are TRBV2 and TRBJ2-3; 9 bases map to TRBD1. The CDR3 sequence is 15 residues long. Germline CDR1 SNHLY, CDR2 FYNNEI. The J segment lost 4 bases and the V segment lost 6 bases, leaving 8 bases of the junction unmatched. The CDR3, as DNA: TGTGCCAGCAGGGCGGGACAGGGTTTGGCAGATACGCAGTATTTT. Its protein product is CASRAGQGLADTQYF.